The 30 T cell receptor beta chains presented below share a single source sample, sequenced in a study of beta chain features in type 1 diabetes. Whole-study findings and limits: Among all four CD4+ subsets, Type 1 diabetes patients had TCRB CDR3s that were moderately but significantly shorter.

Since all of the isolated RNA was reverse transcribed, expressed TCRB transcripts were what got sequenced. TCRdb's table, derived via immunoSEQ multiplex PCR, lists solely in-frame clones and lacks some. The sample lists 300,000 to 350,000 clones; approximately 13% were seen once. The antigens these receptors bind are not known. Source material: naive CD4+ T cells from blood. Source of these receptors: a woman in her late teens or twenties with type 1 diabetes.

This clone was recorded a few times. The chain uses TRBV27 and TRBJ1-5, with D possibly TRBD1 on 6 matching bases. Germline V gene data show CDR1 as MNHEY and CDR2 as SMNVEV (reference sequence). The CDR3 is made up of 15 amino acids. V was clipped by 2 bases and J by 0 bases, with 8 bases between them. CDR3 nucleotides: TGTGCCAGCAGTTTACAGGGGTATAGCAATCAGCCCCAGCATTTT. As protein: CASSLQGYSNQPQHF.

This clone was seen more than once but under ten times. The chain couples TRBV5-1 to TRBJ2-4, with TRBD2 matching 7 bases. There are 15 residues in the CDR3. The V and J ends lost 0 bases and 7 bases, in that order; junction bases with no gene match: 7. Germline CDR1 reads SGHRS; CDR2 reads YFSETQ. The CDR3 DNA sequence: TGCGCCAGCAGCTTGGATGGCGGGAGTCTGAACATTCAGTACTTC. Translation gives CASSLDGGSLNIQYF.

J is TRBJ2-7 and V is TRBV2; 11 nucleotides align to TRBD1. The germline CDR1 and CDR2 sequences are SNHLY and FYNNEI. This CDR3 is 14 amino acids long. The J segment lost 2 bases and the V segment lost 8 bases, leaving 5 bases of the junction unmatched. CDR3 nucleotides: TGTGCCAGCTTTTTGGACAGGGGGCCCTACGAGCAGTACTTC. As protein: CASFLDRGPYEQYF.

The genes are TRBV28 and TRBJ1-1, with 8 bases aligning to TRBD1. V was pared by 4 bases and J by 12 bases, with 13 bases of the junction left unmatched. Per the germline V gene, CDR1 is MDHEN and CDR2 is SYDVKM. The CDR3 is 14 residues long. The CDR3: CASSWTGLKLLTFF. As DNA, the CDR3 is TGTGCCAGCAGTTGGACAGGGTTGAAGCTTTTGACTTTCTTT.

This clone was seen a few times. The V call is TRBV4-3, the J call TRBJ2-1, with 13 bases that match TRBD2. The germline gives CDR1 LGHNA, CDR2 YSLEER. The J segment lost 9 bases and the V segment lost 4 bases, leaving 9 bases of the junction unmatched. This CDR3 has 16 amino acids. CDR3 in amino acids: CASSRILAGGPGEQFF. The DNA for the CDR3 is TGCGCCAGCAGCCGCATACTAGCGGGAGGGCCTGGTGAGCAGTTCTTC.

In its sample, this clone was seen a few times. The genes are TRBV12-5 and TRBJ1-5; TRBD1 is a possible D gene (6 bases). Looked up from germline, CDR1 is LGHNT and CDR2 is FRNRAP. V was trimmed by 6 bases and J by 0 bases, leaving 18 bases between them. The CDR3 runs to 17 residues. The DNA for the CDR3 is TGTGCTAGTGGGCAAAATACAGGGTCCTCTAGCAATCAGCCCCAGCATTTT. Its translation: CASGQNTGSSSNQPQHF.

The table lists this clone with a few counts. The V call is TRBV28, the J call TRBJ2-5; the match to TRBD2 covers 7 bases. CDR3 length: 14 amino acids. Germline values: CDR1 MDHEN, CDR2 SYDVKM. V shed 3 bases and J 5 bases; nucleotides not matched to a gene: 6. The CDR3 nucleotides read TGTGCCAGCAGTTTCGGCGGGAGTGGGGAGACCCAGTACTTC. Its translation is CASSFGGSGETQYF. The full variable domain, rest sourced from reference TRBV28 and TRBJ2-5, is DVKVTQSSRYLVKRTGEKVFLECVQDMDHENMFWYRQDPGLGLRLIYFSYDVKMKEKGDIPEGYSVSREKKERFSLILESASTNQTSMYLCASSFGGSGETQYFGPGTRLLVL.

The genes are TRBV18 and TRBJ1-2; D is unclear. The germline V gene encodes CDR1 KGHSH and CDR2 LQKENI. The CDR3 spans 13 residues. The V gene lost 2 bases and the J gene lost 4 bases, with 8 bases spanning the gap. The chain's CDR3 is CASSPNGFYGYTF. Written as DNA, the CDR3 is TGTGCCAGCTCACCAAACGGGTTCTATGGCTACACCTTC.

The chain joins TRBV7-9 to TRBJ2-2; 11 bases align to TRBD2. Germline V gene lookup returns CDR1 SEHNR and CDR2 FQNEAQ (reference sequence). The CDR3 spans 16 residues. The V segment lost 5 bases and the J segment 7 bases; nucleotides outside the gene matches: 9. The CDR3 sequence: CASSMYSSGRIGELFF. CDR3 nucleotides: TGTGCCAGCAGCATGTATTCTAGCGGGAGGATCGGGGAGCTGTTTTTT.

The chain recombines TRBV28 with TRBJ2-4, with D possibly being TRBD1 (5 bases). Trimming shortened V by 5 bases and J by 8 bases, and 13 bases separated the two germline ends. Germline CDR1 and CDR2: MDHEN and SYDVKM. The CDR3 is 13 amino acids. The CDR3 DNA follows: TGTGCCAGCAGTGGACACTCACGAGACATTCAGTACTTC. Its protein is CASSGHSRDIQYF.

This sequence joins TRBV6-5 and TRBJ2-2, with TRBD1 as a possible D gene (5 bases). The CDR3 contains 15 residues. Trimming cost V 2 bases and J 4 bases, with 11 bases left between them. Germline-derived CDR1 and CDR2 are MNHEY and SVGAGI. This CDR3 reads CASSYQSRVTGELFF. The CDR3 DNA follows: TGTGCCAGCAGTTACCAGTCCAGGGTCACCGGGGAGCTGTTTTTT.

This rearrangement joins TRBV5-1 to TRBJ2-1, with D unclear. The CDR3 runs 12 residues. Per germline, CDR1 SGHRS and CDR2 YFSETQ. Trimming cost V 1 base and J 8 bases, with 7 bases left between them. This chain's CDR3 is CASSLSRYEQFF. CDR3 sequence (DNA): TGCGCCAGCAGCTTGAGTCGGTATGAGCAGTTCTTC.

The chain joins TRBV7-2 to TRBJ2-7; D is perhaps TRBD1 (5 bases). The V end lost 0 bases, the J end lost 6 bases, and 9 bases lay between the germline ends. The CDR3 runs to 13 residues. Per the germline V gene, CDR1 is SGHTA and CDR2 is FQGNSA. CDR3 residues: CASSLAVRAEQYF. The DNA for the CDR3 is TGTGCCAGCAGCTTAGCGGTCAGGGCCGAGCAGTACTTC.

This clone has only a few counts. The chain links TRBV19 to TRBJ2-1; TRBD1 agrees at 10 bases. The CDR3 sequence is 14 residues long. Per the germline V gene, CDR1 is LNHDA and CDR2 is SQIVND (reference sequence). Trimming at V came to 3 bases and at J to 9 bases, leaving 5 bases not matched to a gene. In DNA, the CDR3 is TGTGCCAGTAGTATGAGGACAGGGGGAGCTGAGCAGTTCTTC. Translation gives CASSMRTGGAEQFF.

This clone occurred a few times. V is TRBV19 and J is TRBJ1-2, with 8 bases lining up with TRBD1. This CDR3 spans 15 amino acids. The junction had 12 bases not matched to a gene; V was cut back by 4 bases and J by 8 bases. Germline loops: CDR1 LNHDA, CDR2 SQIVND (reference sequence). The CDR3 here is CASSTPRTGRRGYTF. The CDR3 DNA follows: TGTGCCAGTAGTACCCCTAGGACAGGGAGAAGGGGCTACACCTTC. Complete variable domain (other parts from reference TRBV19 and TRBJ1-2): DGGITQSPKYLFRKEGQNVTLSCEQNLNHDAMYWYRQDPGQGLRLIYYSQIVNDFQKGDIAEGYSVSREKKESFPLTVTSAQKNPTAFYLCASSTPRTGRRGYTFGSGTRLTVV.

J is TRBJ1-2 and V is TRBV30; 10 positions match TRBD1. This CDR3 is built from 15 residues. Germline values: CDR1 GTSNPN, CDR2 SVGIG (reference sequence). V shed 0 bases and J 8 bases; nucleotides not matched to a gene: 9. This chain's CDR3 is CAWSVQVGTGEGYTF. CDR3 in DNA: TGTGCCTGGAGTGTACAGGTTGGGACAGGGGAAGGCTACACCTTC.

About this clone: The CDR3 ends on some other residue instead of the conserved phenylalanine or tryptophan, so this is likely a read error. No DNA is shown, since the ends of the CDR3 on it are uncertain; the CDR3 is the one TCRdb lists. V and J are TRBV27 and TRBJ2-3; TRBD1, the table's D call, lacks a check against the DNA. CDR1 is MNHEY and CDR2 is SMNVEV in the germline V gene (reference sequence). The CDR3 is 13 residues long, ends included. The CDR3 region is CASSLEAGTRHYL.

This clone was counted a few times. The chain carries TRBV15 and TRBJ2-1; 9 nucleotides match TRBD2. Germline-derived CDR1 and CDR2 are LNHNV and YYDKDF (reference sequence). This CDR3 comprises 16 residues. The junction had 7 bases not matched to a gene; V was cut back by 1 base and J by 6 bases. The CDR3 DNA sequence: TGTGCCACCAGCAGAGGAGGCGGGAGGGCCAGCAATGAGCAGTTCTTC. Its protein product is CATSRGGGRASNEQFF.

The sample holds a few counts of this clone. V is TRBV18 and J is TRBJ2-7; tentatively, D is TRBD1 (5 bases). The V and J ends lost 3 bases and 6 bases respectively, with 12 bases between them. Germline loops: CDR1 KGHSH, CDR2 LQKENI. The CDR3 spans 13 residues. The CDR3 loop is CASSPTSTGEQYV. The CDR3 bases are TGTGCCAGCTCACCTACATCAACAGGCGAGCAGTACGTC.

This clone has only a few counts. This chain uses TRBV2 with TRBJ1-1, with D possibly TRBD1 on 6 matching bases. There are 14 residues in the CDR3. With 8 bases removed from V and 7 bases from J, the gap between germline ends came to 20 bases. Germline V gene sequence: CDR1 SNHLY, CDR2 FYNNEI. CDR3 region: CASGKDTSRGEAFF. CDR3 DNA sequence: TGTGCCAGCGGCAAGGATACATCCAGGGGTGAAGCTTTCTTT. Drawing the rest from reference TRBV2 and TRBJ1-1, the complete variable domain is EPEVTQTPSHQVTQMGQEVILRCVPISNHLYFYWYRQILGQKVEFLVSFYNNEISEKSEIFDDQFSVERPDGSNFTLKIRSTKLEDSAMYFCASGKDTSRGEAFFGQGTRLTVV.

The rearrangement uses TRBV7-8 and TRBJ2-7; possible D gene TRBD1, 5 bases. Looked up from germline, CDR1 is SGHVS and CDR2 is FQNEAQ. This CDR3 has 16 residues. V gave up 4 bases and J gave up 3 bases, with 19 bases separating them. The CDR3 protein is CASSSSRAGHYYEQYF. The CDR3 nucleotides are TGTGCCAGCAGCTCCTCCAGGGCTGGCCACTACTACGAGCAGTACTTC.

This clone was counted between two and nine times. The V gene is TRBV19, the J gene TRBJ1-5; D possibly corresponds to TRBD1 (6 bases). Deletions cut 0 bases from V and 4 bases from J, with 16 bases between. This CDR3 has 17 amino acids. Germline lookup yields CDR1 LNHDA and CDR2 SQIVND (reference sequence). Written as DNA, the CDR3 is TGTGCCAGTAGTATAGAAGAACGACAGGTGGGGAATCAGCCCCAGCATTTT. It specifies CASSIEERQVGNQPQHF.

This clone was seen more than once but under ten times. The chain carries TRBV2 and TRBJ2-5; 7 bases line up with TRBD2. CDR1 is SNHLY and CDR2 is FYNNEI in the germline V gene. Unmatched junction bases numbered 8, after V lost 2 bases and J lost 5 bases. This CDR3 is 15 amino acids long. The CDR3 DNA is TGTGCCAGCAGTGAAAGCCCGGCGGGAGTGGAGACCCAGTACTTC. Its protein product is CASSESPAGVETQYF.

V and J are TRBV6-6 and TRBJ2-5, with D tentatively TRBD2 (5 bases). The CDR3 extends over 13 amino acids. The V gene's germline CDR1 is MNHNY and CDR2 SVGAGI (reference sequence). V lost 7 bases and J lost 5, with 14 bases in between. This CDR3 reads CASKVGGLETQYF. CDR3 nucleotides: TGTGCCAGCAAGGTGGGCGGGCTGGAGACCCAGTACTTC.

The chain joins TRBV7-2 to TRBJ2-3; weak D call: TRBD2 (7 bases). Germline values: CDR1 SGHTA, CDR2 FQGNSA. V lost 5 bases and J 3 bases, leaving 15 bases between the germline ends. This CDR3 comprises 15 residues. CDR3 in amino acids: CASSPGARGTDTQYF. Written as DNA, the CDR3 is TGTGCCAGCAGCCCGGGGGCGCGGGGGACAGATACGCAGTATTTT.

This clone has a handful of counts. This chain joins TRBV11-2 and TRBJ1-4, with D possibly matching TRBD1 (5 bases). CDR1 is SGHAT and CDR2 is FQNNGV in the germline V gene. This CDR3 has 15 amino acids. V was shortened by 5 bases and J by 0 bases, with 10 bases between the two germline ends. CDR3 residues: CASSTDSATNEKLFF. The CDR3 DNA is TGTGCCAGCAGCACAGACAGTGCAACTAATGAAAAACTGTTTTTT.

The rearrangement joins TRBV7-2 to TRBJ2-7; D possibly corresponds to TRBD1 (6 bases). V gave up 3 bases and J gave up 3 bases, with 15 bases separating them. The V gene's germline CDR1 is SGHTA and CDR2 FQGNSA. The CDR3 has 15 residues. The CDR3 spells CASSFSGDTSYEQYV. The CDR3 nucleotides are TGTGCCAGCAGCTTCTCCGGGGACACGAGCTACGAGCAGTACGTC.

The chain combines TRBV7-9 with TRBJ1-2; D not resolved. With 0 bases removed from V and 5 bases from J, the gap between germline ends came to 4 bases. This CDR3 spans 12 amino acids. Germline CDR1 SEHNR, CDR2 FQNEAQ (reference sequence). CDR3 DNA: TGTGCCAGCAGCTTAGCGCGTTATGGCTACACCTTC. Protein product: CASSLARYGYTF.

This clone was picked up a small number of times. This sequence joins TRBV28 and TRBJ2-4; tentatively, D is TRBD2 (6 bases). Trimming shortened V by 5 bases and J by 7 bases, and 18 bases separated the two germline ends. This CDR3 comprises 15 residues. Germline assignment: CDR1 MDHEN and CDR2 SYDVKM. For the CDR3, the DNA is TGTGCCAGCAGTCACCCTAGCGACGAGGGGAACATTCAGTACTTC. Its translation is CASSHPSDEGNIQYF.

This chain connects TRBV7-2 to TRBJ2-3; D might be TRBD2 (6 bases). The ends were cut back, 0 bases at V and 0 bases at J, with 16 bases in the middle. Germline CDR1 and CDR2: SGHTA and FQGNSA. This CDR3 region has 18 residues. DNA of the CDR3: TGTGCCAGCAGCTTAGCCCCTTGGGGGGACCCCAGCACAGATACGCAGTATTTT. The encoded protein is CASSLAPWGDPSTDTQYF.